Following are 18 T cell receptor beta chains from one sample sequenced in a study of CD8 T cells in Susac syndrome. When the RNA was reverse transcribed, random hexamers were used with an input of about 0.5 to 1 ug. TCRdb passed the immunoSEQ multiplex PCR reads through MiXCR, listing each CDR3 protein once. The data show about 210,000 distinct CDR3 sequences, 95% seen once. Sequencing used CD4+ T cells from PBMCs. These receptors all come from a human donor with multiple sclerosis.

This chain joins TRBV3-1 and TRBJ2-7, with D maybe TRBD2 (6 bases). With 0 bases removed from V and 4 bases from J, the gap between germline ends came to 16 bases. The CDR3 spans 16 residues. CDR1 and CDR2 from the germline V gene are LGHDT and YNNKEL (reference sequence). CDR3 in amino acids: CASSQDLRRELYEQYF. The CDR3 DNA reads TGTGCCAGCAGCCAAGATCTGAGACGGGAGCTGTACGAGCAGTACTTC.

The chain is built from TRBV28 and TRBJ1-5, with 9 bases that match TRBD1. Germline V gene lookup returns CDR1 MDHEN and CDR2 SYDVKM. Trimming removed 3 bases from V and 6 bases from J; junction bases left unmatched: 6. The length of the CDR3 is 15 residues. CDR3 sequence reads: CASSLDRGEGQPQHF. CDR3 DNA: TGTGCCAGCAGTTTGGACAGGGGAGAAGGTCAGCCCCAGCATTTT.

This chain uses TRBV12-3 or TRBV12-4 with TRBJ2-1, with TRBD1 identical over 7 bases. J was trimmed by 7 bases and V by 7 bases; bases with no gene match: 4. This CDR3 is built from 12 residues. CDR3 amino acids: CASTKTGNEQFF. The CDR3 DNA sequence: TGTGCCAGCACCAAGACAGGGAATGAGCAGTTCTTC.

The rearrangement uses TRBV20-1 and TRBJ2-1; 10 bases line up with TRBD2. Unmatched junction bases numbered 9, after V lost 3 bases and J lost 10 bases. Per germline, CDR1 DFQATT and CDR2 SNEGSKA (reference sequence). The CDR3 extends over 14 amino acids. CDR3: CSASRLAGVSEQFF. The CDR3 DNA reads as TGCAGTGCTAGTCGCCTAGCGGGAGTTAGCGAGCAGTTCTTC.

This clonotype was found once. The chain is built from TRBV28 and TRBJ2-7; 7 bases are a match to TRBD2. The germline V gene has CDR1 MDHEN and CDR2 SYDVKM. CDR3 length: 14 amino acids. V was clipped by 4 bases and J by 5 bases; unmatched bases: 8. The DNA for the CDR3 is TGTGCCAGCAGTTCTGTGGGGAGCGGGGACGAGCAGTACTTC. It specifies CASSSVGSGDEQYF.

The rearrangement links TRBV5-4 to TRBJ2-5, with a weak D call TRBD2 (6 bases). The CDR3 is made up of 13 amino acids. The V end lost 0 bases, the J end lost 7 bases, and 10 bases lay between the germline ends. CDR1 is SGHNT and CDR2 is YYREEE in the germline V gene (reference sequence). The DNA of the CDR3 is TGTGCCAGCAGCTTGGCGGGAGAAGGGACCCAGTACTTC. This gives the protein CASSLAGEGTQYF.

V usage is TRBV19 and J usage is TRBJ2-1, with a tentative D call TRBD2 (6 bases). The CDR3 covers 14 residues. Trimming took off 5 bases at V and 8 bases at J, with 16 bases between the two ends. Germline V gene data show CDR1 as LNHDA and CDR2 as SQIVND (reference sequence). CDR3 sequence (DNA): TGTGCCAGTAGTGTCCCGGGACTCCCATATGAGCAGTTCTTC. Translating it yields CASSVPGLPYEQFF.

The chain links TRBV12-3 or TRBV12-4 to TRBJ2-1; TRBD1 agrees at 11 bases. This CDR3 comprises 15 residues. Germline trimming cut 5 bases from V and 7 bases from J; bases unmatched to any gene: 7. In DNA, the CDR3 is TGTGCCAGCAGTAGCCCGGACAGGGGGCTGAATGAGCAGTTCTTC. This encodes CASSSPDRGLNEQFF.

The J gene is TRBJ2-2, the V gene TRBV2, with a possible D match to TRBD2 (5 bases). The V gene's germline CDR1 is SNHLY and CDR2 FYNNEI. The V end was cut by 5 bases, the J end by 7 bases, with 8 bases between. This CDR3 comprises 12 residues. CDR3 amino acids: CASSPRGGELFF. For the CDR3, the DNA is TGTGCCAGCAGTCCCCGGGGCGGGGAGCTGTTTTTT.

This chain connects TRBV13 to TRBJ1-6; TRBD1 aligns across 9 bases. V lost 4 bases, J lost 8 bases, and 9 bases stayed unmatched. In germline, CDR1 is PRHDT, CDR2 FYEKMQ (reference sequence). This CDR3 contains 16 residues. The chain's CDR3 is CASSSRGTGSHSPLHF. The CDR3 DNA reads TGTGCCAGCAGCTCAAGAGGGACAGGGTCCCATTCACCCCTCCACTTT.

The gene calls are TRBV5-4 and TRBJ2-7; 11 nucleotides line up with TRBD2. The CDR3 runs 15 residues. Germline V gives CDR1 SGHNT, CDR2 YYREEE (reference sequence). The trim removed 4 bases at V and 7 bases at J, leaving 10 bases unmatched. The DNA for the CDR3 is TGTGCCAGCAGCATACCGCTAGCGGGAGGACGGGAGCAGTACTTC. Protein sequence: CASSIPLAGGREQYF. The variable domain in full, completed from reference TRBV5-4 and TRBJ2-7, reads ETGVTQSPTHLIKTRGQQVTLRCSSQSGHNTVSWYQQALGQGPQFIFQYYREEENGRGNFPPRFSGLQFPNYSSELNVNALELDDSALYLCASSIPLAGGREQYFGPGTRLTVT.

The chain carries TRBV24-1 and TRBJ2-3; D is unclear. CDR3 length: 13 amino acids. The germline CDR1 and CDR2 sequences are KGHDR and SFDVKD. Trimming left V 2 bases short and J 6 bases short, with 8 bases between. CDR3 coding DNA: TGTGCCACCAGTGATTCGACGGTTGATACGCAGTATTTT. Its protein is CATSDSTVDTQYF.

The chain employs TRBV30 and TRBJ2-2; 8 bases map to TRBD1. CDR3 length: 14 residues. CDR1 and CDR2 from the germline V gene are GTSNPN and SVGIG (reference sequence). V trimming: 2 bases; J trimming: 5 bases; junction bases outside the gene matches: 4. The CDR3: CAWSQGAVTGELFF. The CDR3 DNA follows: TGTGCCTGGAGTCAGGGGGCGGTAACCGGGGAGCTGTTTTTT.

This sequence joins TRBV20-1 and TRBJ2-7; the D gene is possibly TRBD1 (6 bases). The CDR3 spans 13 residues. CDR1 DFQATT and CDR2 SNEGSKA come from the germline V gene (reference sequence). Trimming pared 3 bases from V and 3 bases from J, leaving 12 bases between. The CDR3 bases are TGCAGTGCTAGGGGACAAGGGAACTACGAGCAGTACTTC. It translates to CSARGQGNYEQYF.

This clonotype appeared a single time. The chain recombines TRBV30 with TRBJ1-1; D not certain. This CDR3 comprises 12 residues. V shed 4 bases and J shed 4 bases, with 10 bases lying between them. Germline loops: CDR1 GTSNPN, CDR2 SVGIG (reference sequence). The CDR3, as DNA: TGTGCCTGGAAGTTCGTAGCCACTGAAGCTTTCTTT. It specifies CAWKFVATEAFF.

The rearrangement joins TRBV20-1 to TRBJ1-2; D not resolved. Germline V gene lookup returns CDR1 DFQATT and CDR2 SNEGSKA (reference sequence). Between the trimmed V and J ends, which lost 3 bases and 3 bases, there was a span of 8 bases. CDR3 length equals 12 residues. The CDR3 bases are TGCAGTGCTAGCCCGAATCACTATGGCTACACCTTC. This sequence encodes CSASPNHYGYTF.

The chain has TRBV6-5 and TRBJ1-6, with D unclear. From germline, CDR1 is MNHEY and CDR2 SVGAGI. V dropped 7 bases and J dropped 9 bases, with 19 bases sitting between them. The CDR3 consists of 15 residues. CDR3 nucleotides: TGTGCCAGCAAACCCGAGCCGGGGATAGGTTCACCCCTCCACTTT. Translated, it gives CASKPEPGIGSPLHF.

This clonotype was seen a handful of times. The chain combines TRBV20-1 with TRBJ2-5, with TRBD2 as a possible D gene (5 bases). Germline V gene lookup returns CDR1 DFQATT and CDR2 SNEGSKA (reference sequence). The CDR3 is 12 amino acids. Between the trimmed V and J ends, which lost 4 bases and 5 bases, there was a span of 11 bases. The CDR3 loop reads CSATDSEETQYF. The CDR3 nucleotides are TGCAGTGCTACGGACTCCGAGGAGACCCAGTACTTC.